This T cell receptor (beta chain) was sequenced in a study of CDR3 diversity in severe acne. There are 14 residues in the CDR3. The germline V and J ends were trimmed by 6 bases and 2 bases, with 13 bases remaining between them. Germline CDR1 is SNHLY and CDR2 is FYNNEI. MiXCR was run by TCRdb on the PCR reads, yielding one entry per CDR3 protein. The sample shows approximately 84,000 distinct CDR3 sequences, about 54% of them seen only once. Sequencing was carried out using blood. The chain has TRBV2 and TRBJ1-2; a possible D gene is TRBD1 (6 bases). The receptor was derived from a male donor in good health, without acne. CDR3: CASSLQGPNYGYTF. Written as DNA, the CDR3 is TGTGCCAGCAGCTTGCAGGGGCCGAACTATGGCTACACCTTC.